This T cell receptor (beta chain) was documented in a study of shared T cell receptors in the human thymus. CDR3 length: 16 amino acids. Unmatched junction bases numbered 9, after V lost 5 bases and J lost 2 bases. CDR1 is LNHDA, CDR2 SQIVND, per germline (reference sequence). TCRdb's table, derived via immunoSEQ multiplex PCR, lists solely in-frame clones and lacks some. The sample yields about 610,000 clones, around nine tenths seen once. This sample was also put to use in a study of human thymus T cells. That paper adds: Corrective cardiac operations yielded the resected thymus tissue. Thymic and blood repertoires showed apparently biased V and J gene usage. Related research examined unrelated individuals and reported that their thymic repertoires overlapped highly.

The sample comprised thymocytes. The rearrangement links TRBV19 to TRBJ2-5; TRBD2 agrees at 9 bases. This receptor was taken from a boy less than two years old with a congenital heart defect. CDR3 in amino acids: CASSGRGLADQETQYF. The CDR3 region has the DNA TGTGCCAGTAGTGGCAGGGGACTAGCAGATCAAGAGACCCAGTACTTC. Combining the CDR3 with reference TRBV19 and TRBJ2-5 gives the whole variable domain DGGITQSPKYLFRKEGQNVTLSCEQNLNHDAMYWYRQDPGQGLRLIYYSQIVNDFQKGDIAEGYSVSREKKESFPLTVTSAQKNPTAFYLCASSGRGLADQETQYFGPGTRLLVL.